These 17 T cell receptor beta chains originate from one sample sequenced in a study of graft-versus-host responses after intestinal transplantation. Assay used: immunoSEQ multiplex PCR; TCRdb lists only in-frame clones, some missing. The sample carries under 80,000 clones, about nine tenths recorded once. The material sequenced was PBMCs, taken 98 days after intestinal transplantation. Receptors originate from a human patient who received an intestinal transplant, so some T cells may come from the graft donor.

This chain links TRBV10-2 with TRBJ1-1, with TRBD1 identical over 9 bases. Germline V gene sequence: CDR1 WSHSY, CDR2 SAAADI. The CDR3 is 11 residues long. Unmatched junction bases numbered 4, after V lost 7 bases and J lost 10 bases. The CDR3 sequence: CASTKQGAAFF. CDR3 bases: TGCGCCAGCACGAAACAGGGGGCAGCTTTCTTT.

This chain connects TRBV2 to TRBJ1-2; no clear D gene. Germline CDR1 and CDR2: SNHLY and FYNNEI. The CDR3 sequence is 11 residues long. The V gene lost 7 bases and the J gene lost 13 bases, with 16 bases spanning the gap. The CDR3 region has the DNA TGTGCCAGCACTTTTTCGGGATTGTTCACCTTC. Translation gives CASTFSGLFTF.

The J gene is TRBJ2-2, the V gene TRBV9; 12 bases agree with TRBD1. CDR1 SGDLS and CDR2 YYNGEE come from the germline V gene. CDR3 length equals 20 residues. With V trimmed by 4 bases and J by 3 bases, 16 bases remained unmatched. The CDR3 loop is CASSLIPGTGGRGDTGELFF. CDR3 DNA sequence: TGTGCCAGCAGCCTAATTCCCGGGACAGGGGGCCGAGGGGACACCGGGGAGCTGTTTTTT.

The chain uses TRBV20-1 and TRBJ2-5; unclear D gene. The CDR3 is 11 amino acids. V was shortened by 1 base and J by 2 bases, with 2 bases between the two germline ends. Germline lookup yields CDR1 DFQATT and CDR2 SNEGSKA (reference sequence). CDR3 in amino acids: CSARGQETQYF. CDR3 nucleotides: TGCAGTGCTAGAGGGCAAGAGACCCAGTACTTC.

The rearrangement uses TRBV27 and TRBJ2-7; TRBD2 aligns across 8 bases. Looked up from germline, CDR1 is MNHEY and CDR2 is SMNVEV (reference sequence). The CDR3 extends over 10 amino acids. The DNA of the CDR3 is TGTGTCATCCGGGGGGGCGAGCAGTACTTC. Residues: CVIRGGEQYF.

The V and J genes are TRBV6-5 and TRBJ2-7; 9 nucleotides match TRBD1. Trimming at V came to 2 bases and at J to 3 bases, leaving 5 bases not matched to a gene. The germline V gene encodes CDR1 MNHEY and CDR2 SVGAGI. There are 15 residues in the CDR3. CDR3 sequence (DNA): TGTGCCAGCAGTTACGCCGGGACAGGGATCTACGAGCAGTACTTC. This sequence encodes CASSYAGTGIYEQYF.

The chain joins TRBV5-6 to TRBJ2-3; 7 bases agree with TRBD2. From germline, CDR1 is SGHDT and CDR2 YYEEEE. V gave up 4 bases and J gave up 3 bases; unmatched junction bases: 11. This CDR3 is 16 amino acids long. CDR3 nucleotide sequence: TGTGCCAGCAGCCCGGGGGGAAATTTTAAGACAGATACGCAGTATTTT. This sequence encodes CASSPGGNFKTDTQYF.

The chain has TRBV11-2 and TRBJ1-4; TRBD1 agrees at 9 bases. The V and J ends lost 5 bases and 0 bases, in that order; junction bases with no gene match: 13. CDR1 is SGHAT and CDR2 is FQNNGV in the germline V gene. The CDR3 consists of 19 residues. CDR3 in amino acids: CASSHHGTGLGATNEKLFF. As DNA, the CDR3 is TGTGCCAGCAGCCACCACGGGACAGGGCTTGGTGCAACTAATGAAAAACTGTTTTTT.

This chain links TRBV10-3 with TRBJ2-7, with D possibly being TRBD1 (5 bases). Germline CDR1 ENHRY, CDR2 SYGVKD. The CDR3 is 13 residues long. V lost 5 bases to trimming and J lost 2 bases, with 10 bases between them. The CDR3 nucleotides are TGTGCCATCAGTAAAGGGGAAACCTACGAGCAGTACTTC. It specifies CAISKGETYEQYF.

V is TRBV19 and J is TRBJ2-4; TRBD1 might be the D (6 bases). The V and J ends lost 10 bases and 0 bases respectively, with 19 bases between them. The germline V gene has CDR1 LNHDA and CDR2 SQIVND (reference sequence). This CDR3 has 16 residues. CDR3 in amino acids: CATTGSDTLAKNIQYF. CDR3 nucleotides: TGTGCCACCACAGGGTCGGACACTCTAGCCAAAAACATTCAGTACTTC.

About this clone: Other DNA variants within this sample encode the same CDR3. The rearrangement uses TRBV15 and TRBJ1-5; no reliable D call. Per the germline V gene, CDR1 is LNHNV and CDR2 is YYDKDF (reference sequence). Trimming took off 8 bases at V and 4 bases at J, with 18 bases between the two ends. This CDR3 is 15 amino acids long. CDR3 loop: CATGKREGWNQPQHF. The CDR3 coding sequence is TGTGCCACCGGAAAGAGGGAGGGCTGGAATCAGCCCCAGCATTTT.

In its sample, this clone was seen once. The rearrangement uses TRBV9 and TRBJ2-7, with D perhaps matching TRBD1 (6 bases). V was trimmed by 0 bases and J by 0 bases, leaving 10 bases between them. The CDR3 sequence is 15 residues long. Germline CDR1 SGDLS, CDR2 YYNGEE. CDR3 region: CASSVAGGDSYEQYF. Written as DNA, the CDR3 is TGTGCCAGCAGCGTAGCTGGGGGCGACTCCTACGAGCAGTACTTC.

This clone was counted between two and nine times. CDR3 sequence (DNA): TGTGCCAGCAGCCCAGCGGGAAGCACAGATACGCAGTATTTT. Translated, it gives CASSPAGSTDTQYF. The chain recombines TRBV6-4 with TRBJ2-3, with 7 bases that match TRBD2. CDR1 is MRHNA and CDR2 is SNTAGT in the germline V gene. The CDR3 length is 14 residues. The junction had 3 bases not matched to a gene; V was cut back by 6 bases and J by 0 bases.

The chain joins TRBV6-5 to TRBJ1-5, with D tentatively TRBD1 (5 bases). The CDR3 runs to 12 residues. The V gene lost 2 bases and the J gene lost 7 bases, with 6 bases spanning the gap. Germline CDR1 and CDR2: MNHEY and SVGAGI. The CDR3 here is CASSYGGQPQHF. CDR3 DNA sequence: TGTGCCAGCAGTTACGGGGGACAGCCCCAGCATTTT.

This clone was found once. The chain joins TRBV28 to TRBJ2-7; D call uncertain. Trimming left V 6 bases short and J 0 bases short, with 9 bases between. Looked up from germline, CDR1 is MDHEN and CDR2 is SYDVKM. CDR3 length equals 13 residues. The CDR3 loop is CASRNYSSYEQYF. The DNA for the CDR3 is TGTGCCAGCAGGAACTATAGCTCCTACGAGCAGTACTTC.

V is TRBV30 and J is TRBJ2-1; unclear D gene. V lost 3 bases to trimming and J lost 4 bases, with 7 bases between them. The germline CDR1 and CDR2 sequences are GTSNPN and SVGIG (reference sequence). This CDR3 spans 12 amino acids. CDR3 in DNA: TGTGCCTGGAGCGAGGAGTACAATGAGCAGTTCTTC. This sequence encodes CAWSEEYNEQFF.

The gene calls are TRBV6-1 and TRBJ2-3, with 9 bases lining up with TRBD2. CDR3 length equals 15 residues. CDR1 is MNHNS, CDR2 SASEGT, per germline. The J segment lost 3 bases and the V segment lost 6 bases, leaving 7 bases of the junction unmatched. The CDR3 sequence: CASSPSGGRTDTQYF. The CDR3 nucleotides read TGTGCCAGCAGCCCCAGCGGGGGGAGGACAGATACGCAGTATTTT.